This T cell receptor (beta chain) originates from a study of CD8 T cells in ankylosing spondylitis. Whole-study findings and limits: Disease-linked clones, CD8+, were relatively rare in peripheral blood. Reported data indicate significant enrichment of disease-linked clones within matched ankylosing spondylitis synovial fluid. Within ankylosing spondylitis blood, a TCR beta motif made up of several highly homologous variants appeared to be characteristic.

This clonotype has ten or more counts. The antigen is unknown. One entry per CDR3 protein results from TCRdb running MiXCR on the 5' RACE reads. The sample shows over 75,000 distinct CDR3 sequences, around 9.4% of them seen only once. Unmatched junction bases numbered 5, after V lost 5 bases and J lost 4 bases. The germline gives CDR1 SGHTA, CDR2 FQGTGA. This CDR3 comprises 16 residues. Sequencing was carried out using blood, either unsorted or a sorted T cell fraction (not recorded which). The chain recombines TRBV7-3 with TRBJ2-3; TRBD2 aligns across 14 bases. The sequence came from a male donor with ankylosing spondylitis or in good health (not recorded which). CDR3 in amino acids: CASSPGLAGGPDTQYF. As DNA, the CDR3 is TGTGCCAGCAGCCCAGGACTAGCGGGGGGCCCAGATACGCAGTATTTT.